These 4 T cell receptor beta chains were sequenced from one sample in a study of CD8 T cells in ankylosing spondylitis. One entry per CDR3 protein results from TCRdb running MiXCR on the 5' RACE reads. The sample includes a few hundred thousand distinct CDR3 sequences, approximately 20% seen only once; the top ten take around 14%. The sequencing sample was made of blood, either unsorted or a sorted T cell fraction (not recorded which). These receptors were taken from a male donor with ankylosing spondylitis or in good health (not recorded which).

There are a few counts of this clonotype. V and J are TRBV4-1 and TRBJ2-7; 10 bases map to TRBD1. The CDR3 runs to 14 residues. V dropped 4 bases and J dropped 0; count of bases not matched to a gene: 0. The germline V gene has CDR1 MGHRA and CDR2 YSYEKL. The DNA for the CDR3 is TGCGCCAGCAGCCGGGACAGGGGCTCCTACGAGCAGTACTTC. Protein: CASSRDRGSYEQYF.

The V and J genes are TRBV7-8 and TRBJ2-1; D remains unclear. Trimming took 1 base from V and 2 from J, leaving 12 bases between them. The CDR3 consists of 16 residues. Germline CDR1 reads SGHVS; CDR2 reads FQNEAQ. The CDR3 reads CASSLGRLPTYNEQFF. CDR3 nucleotides: TGTGCCAGCAGCTTAGGGCGCCTCCCAACCTACAATGAGCAGTTCTTC.

The rearrangement uses TRBV28 and TRBJ2-6; D perhaps matches TRBD1 (6 bases). Germline CDR1 MDHEN, CDR2 SYDVKM. V lost 2 bases and J 4 bases, leaving 15 bases between the germline ends. This CDR3 is 17 amino acids long. The CDR3 loop reads CASSLAPPGAGANVLTF. DNA of the CDR3: TGTGCCAGCAGTTTAGCCCCCCCAGGGGCCGGGGCCAACGTCCTGACTTTC.

This clonotype was seen a few times. V usage is TRBV28 and J usage is TRBJ1-1, with D hard to call. Trimming stripped 6 bases from V and 3 bases from J, with 8 bases between. The CDR3 spans 12 residues. The germline V gene has CDR1 MDHEN and CDR2 SYDVKM. The CDR3 here is CASSPIYTEAFF. The CDR3 region has the DNA TGTGCCAGCAGCCCCATTTACACTGAAGCTTTCTTT.